This T cell receptor (beta chain) was sequenced for a study of cytomegalovirus exposure and HLA in healthy donors. Study-level findings and limits: In a later analysis, compared with equally common non-associated chains, HLA-associated beta chains were more expanded.

Germline CDR1 is SGHRS and CDR2 is YFSETQ. The V end was cut by 0 bases, the J end by 5 bases, with 6 bases between. The CDR3 totals 12 residues. Turning to this clone: The antigen remains unidentified.

This PCR relied on a set of 60 Vbeta primers and 13 Jbeta primers. Using immunoSEQ multiplex PCR, the repertoire was profiled, and TCRdb retains in-frame clones only, with some absent. The sample lists about 75,000 clones; around 84% were seen once. The TCR sequence derives from a man aged 70 or older in good health and CMV-seropositive. Sequencing was carried out using PBMCs. The chain combines TRBV5-1 with TRBJ2-7, with D possibly being TRBD2 (5 bases). CDR3 residues: CASSLAGNEQYF. For the CDR3, the DNA is TGCGCCAGCAGCTTGGCCGGGAACGAGCAGTACTTC. Based on the CDR3 plus reference TRBV5-1 and TRBJ2-7, the full variable domain is KAGVTQTPRYLIKTRGQQVTLSCSPISGHRSVSWYQQTPGQGLQFLFEYFSETQRNKGNFPGRFSGRQFSNSRSEMNVSTLELGDSALYLCASSLAGNEQYFGPGTRLTVT.